This T cell receptor (beta chain) is from a study of T cells after posttransplantation cyclophosphamide. Study-wide points: Later post-transplant blood repertoires were often dominated by donor CD8+ memory clones.

The CDR3 has 16 amino acids. Germline values: CDR1 MRHNA, CDR2 SNTAGT. V lost 0 bases, J lost 1 base, and 4 bases stayed unmatched. Profiling relied on immunoSEQ multiplex PCR, and the TCRdb table lists in-frame clones only, not all of them. The sample lists fewer than 20,000 clones, approximately 69% occurring once. Busulfan-fludarabine conditioning, marrow transplant, and cyclophosphamide on days +3 and +4 were administered. Worth noting for this clone: Its antigen is still unknown.

This receptor was obtained from a male patient between 25 and 39 years old who received an allogeneic stem cell transplant from a related donor, was CMV-positive, and had acute GVHD only. The graft donor may account for some of the T cells. The starting material was PBMCs, obtained after an allogeneic stem cell transplant with post-transplant cyclophosphamide. V and J are TRBV6-4 and TRBJ1-1, with 8 bases that match TRBD1. The CDR3 nucleotides are TGTGCCAGCAGTGACTCCTTGGGACAGGAGAACACTGAAGCTTTCTTT. Translated: CASSDSLGQENTEAFF.